The 29 T cell receptor beta chains below come from one sample, sequenced in a study of shared T cell receptors in the human thymus. Libraries were prepared by immunoSEQ multiplex PCR; TCRdb keeps only in-frame clonotypes and omits some of them. Of 550,000 to 800,000 clones listed, approximately 85% are singletons. This sample also appeared in a second study, on human thymus T cells.

The sample was thymocytes. All receptors come from a girl under three years old with a congenital heart defect.

The chain is built from TRBV5-1 and TRBJ1-1, with TRBD1 matching over 7 bases. The V and J ends lost 8 bases and 2 bases, in that order; junction bases with no gene match: 9. This CDR3 has 14 amino acids. Germline lookup yields CDR1 SGHRS and CDR2 YFSETQ. The CDR3 protein is CASHNGQENTEAFF. The CDR3 DNA reads as TGCGCCAGTCACAATGGACAGGAAAACACTGAAGCTTTCTTT.

The rearrangement uses TRBV6-5 and TRBJ1-6; 9 bases fit TRBD1. The junction had 8 bases not matched to a gene; V was cut back by 4 bases and J by 7 bases. Per germline, CDR1 MNHEY and CDR2 SVGAGI. The CDR3 is 16 amino acids. CDR3 amino acids: CASSCFEDRGNSPLHF. The CDR3 region has the DNA TGTGCCAGCAGTTGTTTTGAGGACAGGGGAAATTCACCCCTCCACTTT.

The chain uses TRBV19 and TRBJ1-2, with D maybe TRBD1 (6 bases). Trimming pared 3 bases from V and 1 base from J, leaving 12 bases between. Germline CDR1 LNHDA, CDR2 SQIVND (reference sequence). This CDR3 region has 15 residues. The CDR3 reads CASSIPGHLNYGYTF. The DNA of the CDR3 is TGTGCCAGTAGTATTCCGGGACACCTTAACTATGGCTACACCTTC.

CDR3 loop: CTSSHRPGETQYF. CDR3 bases: TGCACCAGCAGCCATCGCCCGGGGGAGACCCAGTACTTC. This rearrangement joins TRBV1 to TRBJ2-5; no DNA check was done on the table's D call, TRBD2. TRBV1 is recorded as a pseudogene. The CDR3 spans 13 residues.

The V and J genes are TRBV9 and TRBJ2-5, with 9 bases fitting TRBD2. V lost 4 bases, J lost 5 bases, and 12 bases stayed unmatched. In germline, CDR1 is SGDLS, CDR2 YYNGEE. The CDR3 has 16 residues. The CDR3 is CASSPPPLAGRETQYF. In DNA form, the CDR3 reads TGTGCCAGCAGCCCTCCTCCTCTAGCGGGGAGGGAGACCCAGTACTTC. The complete variable domain, with remaining parts taken from reference TRBV9 and TRBJ2-5, reads DSGVTQTPKHLITATGQRVTLRCSPRSGDLSVYWYQQSLDQGLQFLIQYYNGEERAKGNILERFSAQQFPDLHSELNLSSLELGDSALYFCASSPPPLAGRETQYFGPGTRLLVL.

The chain employs TRBV6-1 and TRBJ1-5; D remains ambiguous. Trimming pared 5 bases from V and 4 bases from J, leaving 6 bases between. This CDR3 is built from 12 residues. Per the germline V gene, CDR1 is MNHNS and CDR2 is SASEGT. Here the CDR3 DNA reads TGTGCCAGCAGTCCACAAAATCAGCCCCAGCATTTT. This gives the protein CASSPQNQPQHF.

On this clone: Mismatch with germline at one junction end may stem from a read error. This chain joins TRBV14 and TRBJ2-3, with a possible D match to TRBD2 (7 bases). CDR3 length: 15 amino acids. CDR1 and CDR2 (germline): SGHDN, FVKESK. CDR3 sequence reads: CASSQDRGGTDTQYF. CDR3 DNA sequence: TGTGCCAGCAGCCAAGATCGCGGGGGCACCGATACGCAGTATTTT. The full variable domain, with the rest looked up from reference TRBV14 and TRBJ2-3, is EAGVTQFPSHSVIEKGQTVTLRCDPISGHDNLYWYRRVMGKEIKFLLHFVKESKQDESGMPNNRFLAERTGGTYSTLKVQPAELEDSGVYFCASSQDRGGTDTQYFGPGTRLTVL.

This chain links TRBV6-6 with TRBJ1-2; D might be TRBD1 (5 bases). Trimming stripped 6 bases from V and 0 bases from J, with 14 bases between. From germline, CDR1 is MNHNY and CDR2 SVGAGI (reference sequence). The CDR3 spans 15 residues. The CDR3 DNA reads as TGTGCCAGCAGGCCTTTGGGGCACTCTAACTATGGCTACACCTTC. Encoded protein: CASRPLGHSNYGYTF.

The table lists this clone with a few counts. The V call is TRBV5-1, the J call TRBJ2-6; TRBD1 matches 7 bases. Losses at the gene ends were 2 bases for V and 0 bases for J; bases not matched to a gene: 11. This CDR3 has 19 amino acids. The germline V gene encodes CDR1 SGHRS and CDR2 YFSETQ. The CDR3 sequence: CASSLNSEDRLSGANVLTF. The CDR3 DNA sequence: TGCGCCAGCAGCTTAAATTCCGAGGACAGGCTCTCTGGGGCCAACGTCCTGACTTTC.

The chain has TRBV5-6 and TRBJ1-5; TRBD1 aligns across 9 bases. J lost 5 bases, V lost 1 base, and 4 bases had no gene match. Germline V CDR1 and CDR2: SGHDT, YYEEEE. This CDR3 region has 15 residues. CDR3 region: CASSLRTGVHQPQHF. DNA for the CDR3: TGTGCCAGCAGCTTGCGGACAGGGGTTCATCAGCCCCAGCATTTT.

This chain uses TRBV28 with TRBJ2-7; the D gene is possibly TRBD1 (6 bases). The CDR3 length is 16 residues. Germline V gene lookup returns CDR1 MDHEN and CDR2 SYDVKM. The V gene lost 6 bases and the J gene lost 0 bases, with 18 bases spanning the gap. CDR3 DNA sequence: TGTGCCAGCAGCAGAACTAGGACAGCTGACTCCTACGAGCAGTACTTC. Its translation: CASSRTRTADSYEQYF. Full variable domain (missing parts from reference TRBV28 and TRBJ2-7): DVKVTQSSRYLVKRTGEKVFLECVQDMDHENMFWYRQDPGLGLRLIYFSYDVKMKEKGDIPEGYSVSREKKERFSLILESASTNQTSMYLCASSRTRTADSYEQYFGPGTRLTVT.

This clone came up once. The chain recombines TRBV28 with TRBJ2-2; 10 bases are a match to TRBD1. Germline V gene data show CDR1 as MDHEN and CDR2 as SYDVKM. This CDR3 spans 16 amino acids. With 5 bases clipped from V and 7 bases from J, the junction kept 10 bases outside the gene matches. The CDR3 DNA follows: TGTGCCAGCAGTCCCTTGGACAGGGGGGTCGTCGGGGAGCTGTTTTTT. Residues: CASSPLDRGVVGELFF.

This chain uses TRBV5-5 with TRBJ1-2; TRBD1 matches 9 bases. V gave up 4 bases and J gave up 5 bases; unmatched junction bases: 9. In germline, CDR1 is SGHKS, CDR2 YYEKEE (reference sequence). The CDR3 consists of 15 residues. CDR3 DNA: TGTGCCAGCAGCGCAACCGGGACAGGGAGGTATGGCTACACCTTC. This encodes CASSATGTGRYGYTF. Looking up the rest from reference TRBV5-5 and TRBJ1-2 gives the full variable domain: DAGVTQSPTHLIKTRGQQVTLRCSPISGHKSVSWYQQVLGQGPQFIFQYYEKEERGRGNFPDRFSARQFPNYSSELNVNALLLGDSALYLCASSATGTGRYGYTFGSGTRLTVV.

The chain couples TRBV9 to TRBJ2-5; 14 bases map to TRBD2. Germline values: CDR1 SGDLS, CDR2 YYNGEE. The CDR3 runs 17 residues. Trimming took 4 bases from V and 3 from J; bases not matched to a gene: 8. This CDR3 is CASSPLATSGGEETQYF. The CDR3 DNA reads TGTGCCAGCAGCCCCCTTGCGACTAGCGGGGGGGAAGAGACCCAGTACTTC.

The chain employs TRBV10-1 and TRBJ2-3; 8 nucleotides align to TRBD2. The ends lost 1 base at V and 1 base at J; junction bases unmatched: 4. CDR1 is WNHNN and CDR2 is SYGVQD in the germline V gene (reference sequence). The CDR3 has 16 residues. In nucleotides, the CDR3 is TGCGCCAGCAGTGAGTACGCGGGGGGCCGCACAGATACGCAGTATTTT. This translates into CASSEYAGGRTDTQYF.

V usage is TRBV5-1 and J usage is TRBJ2-2, with TRBD1 matching 8 bases. The CDR3 spans 14 residues. The germline CDR1 and CDR2 sequences are SGHRS and YFSETQ. Trimming took 4 bases from V and 4 from J; bases not matched to a gene: 3. CDR3 residues: CASSPGQGTGELFF. In DNA form, the CDR3 reads TGCGCCAGCAGCCCCGGACAGGGCACCGGGGAGCTGTTTTTT.

This chain uses TRBV10-3 with TRBJ2-7, with D possibly matching TRBD1 (5 bases). CDR1 and CDR2 from the germline V gene are ENHRY and SYGVKD. V was pared by 8 bases and J by 2 bases, with 19 bases between. The CDR3 covers 15 residues. Here the CDR3 reads CAIRLTSTEPYEQYF. The CDR3 coding sequence is TGTGCCATCCGATTGACCTCGACAGAGCCCTACGAGCAGTACTTC.

CDR3 protein: CASSQDWQGKAKNTEAFF. In DNA form, the CDR3 reads TGCGCCAGCAGCCAAGATTGGCAGGGGAAGGCTAAGAACACTGAAGCTTTCTTT. The V call is TRBV4-1, the J call TRBJ1-1; tentatively, D is TRBD1 (6 bases). Trimming pared 0 bases from V and 1 base from J, leaving 18 bases between. The CDR3 is made up of 18 amino acids. CDR1 is MGHRA and CDR2 is YSYEKL in the germline V gene.

This rearrangement joins TRBV18 to TRBJ1-2; D might be TRBD1 (6 bases). V was pared by 5 bases and J by 2 bases, with 12 bases between. CDR3 length: 14 residues. Germline V gene sequence: CDR1 KGHSH, CDR2 LQKENI. The CDR3 spells CASSANRENYGYTF. CDR3 nucleotide sequence: TGTGCCAGCTCAGCCAACAGGGAAAACTATGGCTACACCTTC.

This clone was detected only a few times. The chain has TRBV10-2 and TRBJ2-4; 8 bases map to TRBD2. CDR3 length: 18 amino acids. Per germline, CDR1 WSHSY and CDR2 SAAADI. The ends lost 4 bases at V and 0 bases at J; junction bases unmatched: 11. CDR3 residues: CASSASGRTIAAKNIQYF. The CDR3 DNA sequence: TGCGCCAGCAGTGCTAGCGGGCGAACCATAGCAGCCAAAAACATTCAGTACTTC.

The V call is TRBV27, the J call TRBJ2-7; D call uncertain. The germline V and J ends were trimmed by 4 bases and 2 bases, with 9 bases remaining between them. The CDR3 has 13 amino acids. The germline V gene has CDR1 MNHEY and CDR2 SMNVEV (reference sequence). CDR3 bases: TGTGCCAGCAGTTCAGACACAACCTACGAGCAGTACTTC. Amino acid sequence: CASSSDTTYEQYF.

The chain employs TRBV6-6 and TRBJ1-3; D may be TRBD1 (5 bases). This CDR3 is built from 16 residues. V gave up 4 bases and J gave up 0 bases, with 13 bases separating them. CDR1 MNHNY and CDR2 SVGAGI come from the germline V gene (reference sequence). CDR3 bases: TGTGCCAGCAGTTTTCCGGGACTACTCTCTGGAAACACCATATATTTT. Protein: CASSFPGLLSGNTIYF.

This clone was observed a handful of times. The sample has other DNA sequences that encode this CDR3 too. V usage is TRBV5-1 and J usage is TRBJ2-2; D gene unclear. The CDR3 extends over 14 amino acids. The V gene's germline CDR1 is SGHRS and CDR2 YFSETQ. The germline V and J ends were trimmed by 0 bases and 1 base, with 4 bases remaining between them. CDR3 nucleotides: TGCGCCAGCAGCTTGGGCGGGAACACCGGGGAGCTGTTTTTT. This translates into CASSLGGNTGELFF.

The chain employs TRBV13 and TRBJ1-3, with a possible D match to TRBD1 (6 bases). The CDR3 runs to 15 residues. Trimming cost V 7 bases and J 4 bases, with 17 bases left between them. The germline gives CDR1 PRHDT, CDR2 FYEKMQ (reference sequence). The CDR3 reads CASKDTGIEGNTIYF. In DNA form, the CDR3 reads TGTGCCAGCAAGGATACAGGGATCGAAGGAAACACCATATATTTT.

V gene TRBV6-1 combines with J gene TRBJ2-3; TRBD1 aligns across 7 bases. With 3 bases clipped from V and 4 bases from J, the junction kept 16 bases outside the gene matches. This CDR3 comprises 18 residues. Looked up from germline, CDR1 is MNHNS and CDR2 is SASEGT. The CDR3 DNA follows: TGTGCCAGCAGTGAGACGGCAGGGGGACGTTATTGGTCAGATACGCAGTATTTT. Protein sequence: CASSETAGGRYWSDTQYF.

This clone appeared once. The gene calls are TRBV5-8 and TRBJ1-1; D might be TRBD1 (6 bases). The V gene lost 3 bases and the J gene lost 0 bases, with 15 bases spanning the gap. The CDR3 is 16 amino acids. Per the germline V gene, CDR1 is SGHTS and CDR2 is YDEGEE. The DNA for the CDR3 is TGTGCCAGCAGCTCCCTAGGGGGGGGCATGAACACTGAAGCTTTCTTT. Translating it yields CASSSLGGGMNTEAFF.

The chain uses TRBV5-4 and TRBJ2-1, with TRBD2 identical over 14 bases. The germline gives CDR1 SGHNT, CDR2 YYREEE (reference sequence). This CDR3 is built from 18 residues. The J segment lost 0 bases and the V segment lost 4 bases, leaving 6 bases of the junction unmatched. The CDR3 region has the DNA TGTGCCAGCAGCCCCGGGACTAGCGGGGGAAACTCCTACAATGAGCAGTTCTTC. The encoded protein is CASSPGTSGGNSYNEQFF.

The chain carries TRBV9 and TRBJ1-2; 9 nucleotides line up with TRBD1. With 3 bases clipped from V and 8 bases from J, the junction kept 11 bases outside the gene matches. This CDR3 region has 15 residues. CDR1 is SGDLS, CDR2 YYNGEE, per germline. Here the CDR3 reads CASSARDRDIWGYTF. The CDR3, as DNA: TGTGCCAGCAGCGCTCGGGACAGGGATATTTGGGGCTACACCTTC.

The chain employs TRBV6-5 and TRBJ1-1; D is uncertain. V was shortened by 5 bases and J by 0 bases, with 10 bases between the two germline ends. Germline V gene data show CDR1 as MNHEY and CDR2 as SVGAGI. The CDR3 extends over 14 amino acids. Here the CDR3 reads CASSETVMNTEAFF. The CDR3 DNA is TGTGCCAGCAGTGAAACAGTCATGAACACTGAAGCTTTCTTT.